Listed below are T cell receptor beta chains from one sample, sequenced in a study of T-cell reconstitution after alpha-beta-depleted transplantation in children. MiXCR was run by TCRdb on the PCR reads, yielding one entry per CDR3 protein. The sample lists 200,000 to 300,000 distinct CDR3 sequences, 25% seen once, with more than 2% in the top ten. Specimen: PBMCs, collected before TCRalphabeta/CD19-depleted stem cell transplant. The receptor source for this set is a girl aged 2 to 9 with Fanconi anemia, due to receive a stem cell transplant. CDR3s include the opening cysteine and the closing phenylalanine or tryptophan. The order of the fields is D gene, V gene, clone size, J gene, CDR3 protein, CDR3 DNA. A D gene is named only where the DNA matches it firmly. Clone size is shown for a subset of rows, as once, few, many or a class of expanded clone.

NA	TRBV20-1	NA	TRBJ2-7	CSALSHVVYEQYF	TGCAGTGCCTTATCGCATGTAGTCTACGAGCAGTACTTC
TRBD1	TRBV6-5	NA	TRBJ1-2	CASSFQGQRGYTF	TGTGCCAGCAGTTTCCAGGGACAGAGAGGCTACACCTTC
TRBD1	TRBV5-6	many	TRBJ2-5	CASSPYDRDGGTQYF	TGTGCCAGCAGCCCGTACGACAGGGATGGAGGGACCCAGTACTTC
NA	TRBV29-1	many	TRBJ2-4	CSVENREEALGIQYF	TGCAGCGTCGAGAACAGGGAGGAAGCGCTAGGCATTCAGTACTTC
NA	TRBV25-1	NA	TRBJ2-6	CASSEIGGWELAGANVLTF	TGTGCCAGCAGTGAAATCGGAGGGTGGGAACTTGCTGGGGCCAACGTCCTGACTTTC
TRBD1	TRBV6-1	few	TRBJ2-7	CASSRAGTGYEQYF	TGTGCCAGCAGTAGGGCCGGGACAGGCTACGAGCAGTACTTC
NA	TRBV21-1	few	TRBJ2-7	CASSKCDEQYF	TGTGCCAGCAGCAAATGTGACGAGCAGTACTTC
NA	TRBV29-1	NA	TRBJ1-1	CSVGSGGRVNTEAFF	TGCAGCGTTGGAAGTGGTGGGAGGGTGAACACTGAAGCTTTCTTT
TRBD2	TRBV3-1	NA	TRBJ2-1	CASSQDRLANEQFF	TGCGCCAGCAGCCAAGATCGACTAGCGAATGAGCAGTTCTTC
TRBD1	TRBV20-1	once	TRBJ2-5	CSARDRVLTQETQYF	TGCAGTGCTAGGGACAGGGTACTAACCCAAGAGACCCAGTACTTC